The present T cell receptor beta chain was sequenced within a study of blood T cell repertoires in COVID-19. The wider study: PBMCs, B-cell-depleted T cells, or T cells provided the cDNA or gDNA that made up the material.

The table came from immunoSEQ multiplex PCR; TCRdb's copy has only in-frame clones and leaves some out. The sample holds some 120,000 clones, about four fifths seen once. The CDR3 is made up of 14 amino acids. Germline CDR1 reads SGHRS; CDR2 reads YFSETQ. The trim removed 4 bases at V and 7 bases at J, leaving 7 bases unmatched. The receptor comes from a human donor in a cohort sampled during active COVID-19. The rearrangement uses TRBV5-1 and TRBJ1-4; 7 nucleotides match TRBD1. The source material was peripheral blood. This CDR3 is CASSPDRASEKLFF. The DNA of the CDR3 is TGCGCCAGCAGCCCCGACAGGGCAAGTGAAAAACTGTTTTTT.